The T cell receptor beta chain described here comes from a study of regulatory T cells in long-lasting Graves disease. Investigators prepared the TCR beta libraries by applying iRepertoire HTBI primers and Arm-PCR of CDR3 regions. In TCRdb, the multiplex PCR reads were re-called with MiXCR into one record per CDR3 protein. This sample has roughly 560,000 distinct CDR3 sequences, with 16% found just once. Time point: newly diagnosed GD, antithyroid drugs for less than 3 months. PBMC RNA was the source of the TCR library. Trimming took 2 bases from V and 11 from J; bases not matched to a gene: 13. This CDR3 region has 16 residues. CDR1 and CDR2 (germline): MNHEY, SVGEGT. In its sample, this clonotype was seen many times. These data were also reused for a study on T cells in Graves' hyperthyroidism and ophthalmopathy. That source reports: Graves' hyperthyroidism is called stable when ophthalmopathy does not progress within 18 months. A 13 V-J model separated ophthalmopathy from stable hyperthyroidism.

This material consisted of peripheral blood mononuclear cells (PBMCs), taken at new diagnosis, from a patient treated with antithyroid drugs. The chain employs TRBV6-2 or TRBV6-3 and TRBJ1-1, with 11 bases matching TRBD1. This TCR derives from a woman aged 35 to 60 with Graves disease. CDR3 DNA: TGTGCCAGCAGTTACAGAACCGGACAGGGGGCGATGCGGGCTTTCTTT. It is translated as CASSYRTGQGAMRAFF.